The clone carrying this T cell receptor (beta chain) was seen at least ten times. The target antigen is unknown. The trim removed 5 bases at V and 4 bases at J, leaving 11 bases unmatched. Germline CDR1 and CDR2: KGHDR and SFDVKD. The CDR3 consists of 17 residues. For TCRbeta, the library was prepared with unique molecular identifiers. TCRdb analysed the PCR reads with MiXCR anew, one entry per CDR3 protein. Of 490,000 or so distinct CDR3 sequences detected, about 11% appear once; the ten largest clones hold around 2%. This sample is drawn from a study of T-cell reconstitution after alpha-beta-depleted transplantation in children. Overall study results and limits: T-cell counts and diversity at one year post-transplant came mainly from newly produced T cells. There were reportedly several hundred expanded graft clones from which alpha-beta T cells came about two months after transplant. Certain patients had high TCRbeta diversity at day 60, and it came from recipient T cells and thymic progenitors that survived.

The J gene is TRBJ2-3, the V gene TRBV24-1; 10 positions match TRBD2. This TCR was recovered from a child aged 2 to 15 with inherited bone marrow failure, due to receive a stem cell transplant. Sequencing used PBMCs, obtained before TCRalphabeta/CD19-depleted stem cell transplant. CDR3 region: CATSVGSGRAVADTQYF. DNA of the CDR3: TGTGCCACCAGTGTCGGAAGCGGGAGGGCGGTGGCAGATACGCAGTATTTT.